These T cell receptor beta chains were read from a single sample in a study of regulatory T cells in long-lasting Graves disease. TCRdb redid the calling of the multiplex PCR reads with MiXCR, one entry per CDR3 protein. The repertoire includes around 400,000 distinct CDR3 sequences, less than 30% of them detected once, and about 29% sits in the top ten. Here the sequenced sample was peripheral blood mononuclear cells (PBMCs), taken when the disease was refractory, from a patient treated with antithyroid drugs. All receptors come from a woman aged 40-49 years with Graves disease. CDR3s include the opening cysteine and the closing phenylalanine or tryptophan. The D gene is left open where the match is weak. Not all rows give a size; the values are once, few, many and, for expanded clones, a class.

>TRBD1|NA|TRBV19|TRBJ1-5
CAPSRADRGSNQPQHF
TGTGCCCCCTCAAGGGCGGACAGGGGAAGCAATCAGCCCCAGCATTTT
>NA|many|TRBV29-1|TRBJ1-2
CSVVMAGPNYGYTF
TGCAGCGTTGTTATGGCAGGGCCTAACTATGGCTACACCTTC
>TRBD1|few|TRBV18|TRBJ1-4
CASSPQGAGKNEKLFF
TGTGCCAGCTCACCACAGGGGGCAGGGAAGAATGAAAAACTGTTTTTT
>TRBD1|many|TRBV6-5|TRBJ2-7
CASSLGDRPYEQYF
TGTGCCAGCAGTTTGGGGGACAGACCCTACGAGCAGTACTTC
>NA|NA|TRBV28|TRBJ1-6
CASSLTGRGRGNSPLHF
TGTGCCAGCAGTTTAACTGGGCGGGGGCGGGGAAATTCACCCCTCCACTTT
>NA|few|TRBV3-1|TRBJ1-1
CASSQQRGQGEAFF
TGTGCCAGCAGCCAACAAAGGGGCCAGGGTGAAGCCTTCTTT
>NA|many|TRBV2|TRBJ2-7
CASSEPSAAAFSSPYEQYF
TGTGCCAGCAGTGAACCTTCAGCAGCGGCCTTCAGCAGCCCCTACGAGCAGTACTTC
>NA|few|TRBV2|TRBJ2-1
CASGRGKYNEQFF
TGTGCCAGCGGGAGAGGGAAGTACAATGAGCAGTTCTTC
>NA|once|TRBV3-1|TRBJ2-7
CASSQDLTGSYEQYF
TGTGCCAGCAGCCAAGATCTTACGGGCTCCTACGAGCAGTACTTC
>NA|few|TRBV20-1|TRBJ2-7
CSARVMAPGEQYF
TGCAGTGCTAGAGTGATGGCTCCTGGCGAGCAGTACTTC
>NA|many|TRBV7-9|TRBJ2-5
CASSLANSGPRETQYF
TGTGCCAGCAGCTTAGCTAATTCAGGGCCCCGGGAGACCCAGTACTTC
>NA|NA|TRBV11-3|TRBJ2-3
CASSSTGNTDTQYF
TGTGCCAGCAGCTCCACAGGGAACACAGATACGCAGTATTTT
>NA|NA|TRBV19|TRBJ1-1
CASSDGLDGHTEAFF
TGTGCCAGTAGTGACGGCCTGGACGGGCACACTGAAGCTTTCTTT
>NA|many|TRBV2|TRBJ1-1
CASRYGPTGTEAFF
TGTGCCAGCAGATATGGGCCGACAGGCACTGAAGCTTTCTTT
>TRBD1|many|TRBV28|TRBJ1-5
CASSSDRGLQPQHF
TGTGCCAGCAGTTCGGACAGGGGGCTTCAGCCCCAGCATTTT
>NA|few|TRBV12-3/TRBV12-4|TRBJ1-1
CASTPPHGGGTEAFF
TGTGCCAGCACCCCTCCCCACGGTGGGGGCACTGAAGCTTTCTTT
>NA|once|TRBV19|TRBJ1-5
CASSLETGPSNQPQHF
TGTGCCAGTAGTCTTGAGACAGGACCAAGCAATCAGCCCCAGCATTTT
>NA|NA|TRBV19|TRBJ2-2
CASSITGPNTGELFF
TGTGCCAGTAGTATAACAGGACCGAACACCGGGGAGCTGTTTTTT
>NA|NA|TRBV14|TRBJ1-3
CASSTKNTIYF
TGTGCCAGCAGTACAAAGAACACCATATATTTT
>TRBD2|many|TRBV5-5|TRBJ2-7
CASSLEASGRGMSSYEQYF
TGTGCCAGCAGCTTGGAGGCTAGCGGGAGGGGAATGAGCTCCTACGAGCAGTACTTC
>NA|many|TRBV11-2|TRBJ1-3
CASSSTGGSSGNTIYF
TGTGCCAGCAGCTCTACCGGAGGGTCCTCTGGAAACACCATATATTTT
>TRBD1|many|TRBV12-3/TRBV12-4|TRBJ1-1
CASSWTGFGAFF
TGTGCCAGCAGTTGGACAGGGTTTGGAGCTTTCTTT
>NA|NA|TRBV27|TRBJ2-7
CASSLGVELYEQYF
TGTGCCAGCAGTTTGGGGGTGGAACTCTACGAGCAGTACTTC
>NA|few|TRBV7-9|TRBJ1-1
CASSLDRLTMNTEAFF
TGTGCCAGCAGCTTAGATAGGCTTACCATGAACACTGAAGCTTTCTTT
>TRBD1|few|TRBV20-1|TRBJ1-1
CSARGGRNTEAFF
TGCAGTGCTCGAGGGGGCAGGAACACTGAAGCTTTCTTT
>NA|many|TRBV28|TRBJ1-5
CASRGGHGSNQPQHF
TGTGCCAGCAGGGGGGGGCACGGTAGCAATCAGCCCCAGCATTTT
>NA|many|TRBV7-3|TRBJ2-1
CASSLSSYNEQFF
TGTGCCAGCAGCTTAAGCTCGTACAATGAGCAGTTCTTC
>TRBD2|NA|TRBV2|TRBJ2-1
CASNKGREEGEQFF
TGTGCCAGCAACAAGGGGCGGGAGGAAGGAGAGCAGTTCTTC
>TRBD2|many|TRBV6-2/TRBV6-3|TRBJ2-2
CASSLRGVHTGELFF
TGTGCCAGCAGTTTACGGGGGGTGCACACCGGGGAGCTGTTTTTT
>NA|NA|TRBV5-1|TRBJ2-2
CASSLRPHSSNTGELFF
TGCGCCAGCAGCTTAAGACCGCACTCTTCGAACACCGGGGAGCTGTTTTTT
>NA|many|TRBV2|TRBJ2-3
CASGRRSTDTQYF
TGTGCCAGCGGCCGGAGGAGCACAGATACGCAGTATTTT
>NA|NA|TRBV3-1|TRBJ1-2
CASSQGRAGYTF
TGTGCCAGCAGCCAAGGACGGGCTGGCTACACCTTC
>TRBD2|few|TRBV20-1|TRBJ2-2
CSATYSGRGTGELFF
TGCAGTGCTACGTATAGCGGGAGAGGCACCGGGGAGCTGTTTTTT
>TRBD1|NA|TRBV14|TRBJ2-2
CASQSTGTVTGELFF
TGTGCCAGCCAAAGTACCGGGACAGTCACCGGGGAGCTGTTTTTT
>NA|NA|TRBV28|TRBJ1-2
CASSFGGAGSYTF
TGTGCCAGCAGTTTCGGGGGGGCTGGAAGCTACACCTTC
>NA|few|TRBV6-1|TRBJ1-3
CASSEGDTGNTIYF
TGTGCCAGCAGTGAAGGGGACACTGGAAACACCATATATTTT
>NA|NA|TRBV12-3/TRBV12-4|TRBJ2-7
CASSLKRGSYEQYF
TGTGCCAGCAGTTTGAAGCGAGGGAGCTACGAGCAGTACTTC
>TRBD1|many|TRBV28|TRBJ1-1
CASSAHGQGHTEAFF
TGTGCCAGCAGTGCACACGGACAGGGACACACTGAAGCTTTCTTT
>NA|NA|TRBV9|TRBJ1-5
CASSVGFGRNQPQHF
TGTGCCAGCAGCGTAGGGTTCGGGCGGAATCAGCCCCAGCATTTT
>NA|few|TRBV7-3|TRBJ1-1
CASSLAGLRAEAFF
TGTGCCAGCAGCTTAGCGGGTTTGCGTGCTGAAGCTTTCTTT
>NA|few|TRBV29-1|TRBJ2-7
CSVQGGLSNFGYEQYF
TGCAGCGTCCAGGGGGGGCTTTCAAACTTCGGGTACGAGCAGTACTTC
>TRBD1|NA|TRBV6-1|TRBJ2-5
CASSSNRGLGQTQYF
TGTGCCAGCAGCTCAAACAGGGGGCTAGGGCAGACCCAGTACTTC
>TRBD2|many|TRBV7-2|TRBJ2-2
CASSLLAGVWSTGELFF
TGTGCCAGCAGCTTGCTAGCGGGAGTGTGGAGCACCGGGGAGCTGTTTTTT
>TRBD1|few|TRBV5-5|TRBJ2-4
CASSFGRGRYIQYF
TGTGCCAGCAGCTTTGGCAGGGGGCGATACATTCAGTACTTC
>TRBD1|many|TRBV28|TRBJ2-7
CASSRGIGQGGEQYF
TGTGCCAGCAGCCGAGGAATAGGACAGGGGGGCGAGCAGTACTTC
>NA|NA|TRBV5-6|TRBJ1-5
CASSFGGGILQPQHF
TGTGCCAGCAGCTTTGGGGGGGGAATTCTTCAGCCCCAGCATTTT
>NA|few|TRBV7-8|TRBJ2-7
CASSSLNGGRKQYF
TGTGCCAGCAGCAGCTTGAATGGAGGACGGAAGCAGTACTTC
>TRBD1|NA|TRBV12-3/TRBV12-4|TRBJ2-3
CASSRKTGVGDTQYF
TGTGCCAGCAGTCGAAAAACAGGGGTGGGAGATACGCAGTATTTT
>TRBD1|few|TRBV27|TRBJ2-2
CASSLNRQGNLRGRAGELFF
TGTGCCAGCAGTTTGAATCGACAGGGGAATCTGAGAGGAAGAGCCGGGGAGCTGTTTTTT
>NA|many|TRBV6-1|TRBJ1-1
CASSVGTLNTEAFF
TGTGCCAGCAGTGTCGGGACCCTGAACACTGAAGCTTTCTTT
>TRBD1|few|TRBV5-5|TRBJ1-5
CASSTGPQGAGGNQPQHF
TGTGCCAGCAGCACGGGACCCCAGGGGGCCGGAGGCAATCAGCCCCAGCATTTT
>NA|many|TRBV6-2/TRBV6-3|TRBJ2-7
CASRLTGAYEQYF
TGTGCCAGTCGACTTACAGGAGCCTACGAGCAGTACTTC
>NA|many|TRBV29-1|TRBJ1-1
CSVFQGNTEAFF
TGCAGCGTTTTTCAGGGGAACACTGAAGCTTTCTTT
>NA|many|TRBV29-1|TRBJ2-5
CSGGAQGETQYF
TGCAGCGGGGGGGCCCAGGGAGAGACCCAGTACTTC
>NA|NA|TRBV20-1|TRBJ2-5
CSAWTVQETQYF
TGCAGTGCGTGGACAGTCCAAGAGACCCAGTACTTC